These 20 T cell receptor beta chains were sequenced from one sample in a study of breast tumors, draining lymph nodes, adjacent tissues. TCRdb re-analysed the multiplex PCR reads in MiXCR, keeping a single row per CDR3 protein. This sample has about 140,000 distinct CDR3 sequences; over 25% occur once, and the top ten carry approximately 2.2%. Samples came from axillary lymph nodes draining the breast cancer. The sample was axillary lymph node tissue. The receptors were sampled from a female donor with breast cancer. Some clones in this sample may be carry-over from other donors' samples.

This clonotype was observed a few times. A clone one base away is much larger, so this may be a read error. This chain joins TRBV20-1 and TRBJ2-3; TRBD2 agrees at 7 bases. Per the germline V gene, CDR1 is DFQATT and CDR2 is SNEGSKA (reference sequence). The CDR3 extends over 16 amino acids. Germline trimming cut 8 bases from V and 5 bases from J; bases unmatched to any gene: 19. CDR3 loop: CSFGTFSGSAGDTQYF. In DNA form, the CDR3 reads TGCAGTTTTGGGACCTTTAGCGGGTCCGCGGGAGATACGCAGTATTTT.

In this sample, this clonotype turned up a few times. The gene calls are TRBV6-5 and TRBJ1-3; D is unclear. The CDR3 is 16 residues long. CDR1 is MNHEY, CDR2 SVGAGI, per germline. Trimming cost V 2 bases and J 0 bases, with 11 bases left between them. CDR3 DNA sequence: TGTGCCAGCAGTTACAAGGCCCTCAACTCTGGAAACACCATATATTTT. Translated: CASSYKALNSGNTIYF.

This rearrangement joins TRBV10-3 to TRBJ1-6; D not certain. Germline V gene data show CDR1 as ENHRY and CDR2 as SYGVKD. V was pared by 2 bases and J by 8 bases, with 13 bases between. This CDR3 comprises 15 residues. CDR3 sequence: CAISEDLGHDSPLHF. CDR3 nucleotides: TGTGCCATCAGTGAGGATCTTGGGCATGATTCACCCCTCCACTTT.

This clonotype was recorded many times. The chain has TRBV7-2 and TRBJ2-2; 7 bases are a match to TRBD1. The CDR3 extends over 14 amino acids. Germline V CDR1 and CDR2: SGHTA, FQGNSA. Trimming at V came to 5 bases and at J to 5 bases, leaving 5 bases not matched to a gene. The CDR3 spells CASSILQGTGELFF. CDR3 sequence (DNA): TGTGCCAGCAGCATATTACAGGGGACCGGGGAGCTGTTTTTT. Supplemented by reference TRBV7-2 and TRBJ2-2, the full variable domain reads GAGVSQSPSNKVTEKGKDVELRCDPISGHTALYWYRQSLGQGLEFLIYFQGNSAPDKSGLPSDRFSAERTGGSVSTLTIQRTQQEDSAVYLCASSILQGTGELFFGEGSRLTVL.

This clonotype was counted at least ten times. The chain uses TRBV19 and TRBJ2-5; D gene unclear. Germline V CDR1 and CDR2: LNHDA, SQIVND (reference sequence). The CDR3 length is 15 residues. V lost 7 bases and J lost 5, with 20 bases in between. Here the CDR3 DNA reads TGTGCCAGTACCCCAGCAGCGTATGATAGTGAGACCCAGTACTTC. Protein sequence: CASTPAAYDSETQYF. The full variable domain, rest sourced from reference TRBV19 and TRBJ2-5, is DGGITQSPKYLFRKEGQNVTLSCEQNLNHDAMYWYRQDPGQGLRLIYYSQIVNDFQKGDIAEGYSVSREKKESFPLTVTSAQKNPTAFYLCASTPAAYDSETQYFGPGTRLLVL.

This chain joins TRBV27 and TRBJ2-1; 8 bases fit TRBD2. V gave up 8 bases and J gave up 6 bases; unmatched junction bases: 15. Germline assignment: CDR1 MNHEY and CDR2 SMNVEV (reference sequence). The CDR3 consists of 16 residues. CDR3 amino acids: CASGLGGVAGTNEQFF. Written as DNA, the CDR3 is TGTGCCAGCGGGCTGGGGGGGGTAGCGGGGACCAATGAGCAGTTCTTC.

Notes on this clonotype: The junction shows a germline mismatch at one end, possibly a read error. The J gene is TRBJ2-1, the V gene TRBV7-8; D possibly corresponds to TRBD2 (5 bases). The CDR3 totals 12 residues. The germline V gene has CDR1 SGHVS and CDR2 FQNEAQ. CDR3 sequence: CASSPLMEEQSF. DNA for the CDR3: TGTGCCAGCAGCCCTTTGATGGAGGAGCAATCCTTC.

The V gene is TRBV5-6, the J gene TRBJ2-7; 7 bases align to TRBD1. Germline lookup yields CDR1 SGHDT and CDR2 YYEEEE. The length of the CDR3 is 13 residues. Germline trimming cut 4 bases from V and 3 bases from J; bases unmatched to any gene: 4. The CDR3 DNA reads TGTGCCAGCAGCAGGGGGACAGACTACGAGCAGTACTTC. It translates to CASSRGTDYEQYF.

At least ten counts were recorded for this clonotype. This chain joins TRBV9 and TRBJ1-6, with D perhaps TRBD1 (5 bases). V gave up 1 base and J gave up 16 bases, with 15 bases separating them. This CDR3 has 13 residues. Germline lookup yields CDR1 SGDLS and CDR2 YYNGEE. The CDR3 DNA reads TGTGCCAGCAGCGTAAGCTCCTCAGGGCCTCTCCACTTT. Amino acid sequence: CASSVSSSGPLHF.

In its sample, this clonotype was seen many times. V usage is TRBV9 and J usage is TRBJ1-6; unclear D gene. CDR3 length equals 15 residues. From germline, CDR1 is SGDLS and CDR2 YYNGEE. Between the trimmed V and J ends, which lost 1 base and 8 bases, there was a span of 13 bases. In DNA, the CDR3 is TGTGCCAGCAGCGTAAATGGGGAAGGTGATTCACCCCTCCACTTT. Amino acid sequence: CASSVNGEGDSPLHF.

The sample holds many counts of this clonotype. This chain uses TRBV20-1 with TRBJ1-5; no clear D. CDR1 is DFQATT and CDR2 is SNEGSKA in the germline V gene (reference sequence). Trimming pared 3 bases from V and 5 bases from J, leaving 11 bases between. CDR3 size: 13 residues. The CDR3 region has the DNA TGCAGTGCTAGTCTTACTCTCGATCAGCCCCAGCATTTT. Its protein product is CSASLTLDQPQHF.

This chain uses TRBV11-2 with TRBJ2-1, with 7 bases identical to TRBD1. Germline assignment: CDR1 SGHAT and CDR2 FQNNGV. Trimming cost V 9 bases and J 6 bases; bases outside gene matches: 11. CDR3 size: 14 residues. The CDR3 region has the DNA TGTGCCAGTAGAAGGGGGCCGCGAACCAATGAGCAGTTCTTC. As protein: CASRRGPRTNEQFF.

To note about this clonotype: Since a much larger clone is just one base distant, this may be a read error. The chain is built from TRBV12-5 and TRBJ1-5; D call uncertain. The ends were cut back, 6 bases at V and 4 bases at J, with 19 bases in the middle. Germline CDR1 is LGHNT and CDR2 is FRNRAP. There are 16 residues in the CDR3. This CDR3 reads CASGERGISWNQPQHF. The DNA for the CDR3 is TGTGCTAGTGGAGAACGGGGAATTAGTTGGAATCAGCCCCAGCATTTT.

This chain links TRBV12-3 or TRBV12-4 with TRBJ2-2; TRBD2 might be the D (7 bases). The V end lost 8 bases, the J end lost 6 bases, and 13 bases lay between the germline ends. The CDR3 is made up of 13 amino acids. The DNA for the CDR3 is TGTGCCAGCGGGGGGGCCAGGGCCGGGGAGCTGTTTTTT. This sequence encodes CASGGARAGELFF.

This clonotype was observed at least ten times. This chain connects TRBV6-5 to TRBJ2-7, with TRBD1 as a possible D gene (6 bases). V lost 6 bases and J lost 3, with 15 bases in between. Germline assignment: CDR1 MNHEY and CDR2 SVGAGI. The CDR3 runs 14 residues. CDR3 DNA sequence: TGTGCCAGCAGACCGGGGCAGGGGCGCTACGAGCAGTACTTC. Encoded protein: CASRPGQGRYEQYF.

On this clonotype itself: A much bigger clone sits one base away, suggesting this may be a read error. This chain uses TRBV6-4 with TRBJ2-3, with D possibly being TRBD1 or TRBD2 (6 bases each). The CDR3 runs 14 residues. V was clipped by 5 bases and J by 7 bases, with 16 bases between them. Germline values: CDR1 MRHNA, CDR2 SNTAGT. The CDR3 DNA follows: TGTGCCAGCAGTCAGGGGCCAGGAGGGAATACGCAGTATTTT. Residues: CASSQGPGGNTQYF.

This clonotype was recorded at least ten times. The chain carries TRBV19 and TRBJ1-4; D is unresolved. Looked up from germline, CDR1 is LNHDA and CDR2 is SQIVND (reference sequence). The length of the CDR3 is 11 residues. The V and J ends lost 6 bases and 7 bases respectively, with 6 bases between them. CDR3 bases: TGTGCCAGTAGGGGAGCTGAAAAACTGTTTTTT. This gives the protein CASRGAEKLFF.

A note on this clonotype: This may come from a read error, since a much larger clone is one base off. The chain combines TRBV6-5 with TRBJ2-2; D gene ambiguous. The V gene lost 10 bases and the J gene lost 4 bases, with 13 bases spanning the gap. Germline lookup yields CDR1 MNHEY and CDR2 SVGAGI. The CDR3 consists of 13 residues. CDR3 sequence reads: CANRPGITGELFF. In nucleotides, the CDR3 is TGTGCCAACAGACCCGGTATCACCGGGGAGCTGTTTTTT.

This chain's CDR3 is CASSLSAGNAPLHF. In nucleotides, the CDR3 is TGTGCCAGCAGCTTGTCAGCAGGAAATGCGCCCCTCCACTTT. The V call is TRBV7-2, the J call TRBJ1-6; D gene uncertain. The CDR3 covers 14 residues. CDR1 is SGHTA, CDR2 FQGNSA, per germline. V lost 3 bases, J lost 13 bases, and 16 bases lay in between. The whole variable domain, filled in from reference TRBV7-2 and TRBJ1-6, reads GAGVSQSPSNKVTEKGKDVELRCDPISGHTALYWYRQSLGQGLEFLIYFQGNSAPDKSGLPSDRFSAERTGGSVSTLTIQRTQQEDSAVYLCASSLSAGNAPLHFGNGTRLTVT.

This clonotype was seen at least ten times. This chain connects TRBV4-3 to TRBJ1-2; no reliable D call. The CDR3 sequence is 15 residues long. Looked up from germline, CDR1 is LGHNA and CDR2 is YSLEER. Trimming took 0 bases from V and 1 from J, leaving 9 bases between them. Here the CDR3 reads CASSQDLTDNYGYTF. In nucleotides, the CDR3 is TGCGCCAGCAGCCAAGATTTAACAGATAACTATGGCTACACCTTC.